These 25 T cell receptor beta chains were sequenced from one sample in a study of T-cell memory formation after mild COVID-19 (dated by TCRdb to 2020 to 2022). To prepare the library, 5' RACE was applied. The sample was run on an Illumina NovaSeq 6000. TCRdb trimmed the raw reads at Q25, called clones with MiXCR and kept productive beta chains. Rows with one shared CDR3 protein collapse into an entry with the most common genes and DNA. This sample has 85,000 to 130,000 distinct CDR3 sequences in its table, and around 10% of those were observed once. The ten largest clones represent around 40% of the sample. Sequenced material: PBMCs or a T cell subset sorted from them (not recorded which). The receptor source for this set is a man aged 18 to 29 who had mild COVID-19 (a few samples of this study predate the infection). The sample titles of this study are shuffled in the database, so cell type and time point are left out; the donor was told from shared clones.

V is TRBV6-5 and J is TRBJ2-5; TRBD2 aligns across 10 bases. This CDR3 has 14 amino acids. Trimming at V came to 4 bases and at J to 1 base, leaving 0 bases not matched to a gene. The germline gives CDR1 MNHEY, CDR2 SVGAGI. The CDR3 DNA follows: TGTGCCAGCAGTTGGACTAGCGGCCAAGAGACCCAGTACTTC. Translating gives CASSWTSGQETQYF.

This clonotype was found a few times. This chain uses TRBV12-3 or TRBV12-4 with TRBJ2-3; 7 nucleotides line up with TRBD1. CDR3 size: 15 residues. V gave up 8 bases and J gave up 0 bases; unmatched junction bases: 8. DNA for the CDR3: TGTGCCAGCGGATCCGGGACAGAGAGCACAGATACGCAGTATTTT. Its protein is CASGSGTESTDTQYF.

The J gene is TRBJ2-5, the V gene TRBV20-1; TRBD2 matches 8 bases. This CDR3 is 15 amino acids long. Germline lookup yields CDR1 DFQATT and CDR2 SNEGSKA (reference sequence). The junction had 8 bases not matched to a gene; V was cut back by 5 bases and J by 0 bases. The CDR3 sequence is CSAAGGASYQETQYF. Here the CDR3 DNA reads TGCAGTGCTGCGGGGGGAGCCTCATACCAAGAGACCCAGTACTTC.

This clonotype was picked up a small number of times. This chain connects TRBV28 to TRBJ2-2; no firm D call. CDR3 size: 15 residues. Germline assignment: CDR1 MDHEN and CDR2 SYDVKM. The V end lost 5 bases, the J end lost 1 base, and 11 bases lay between the germline ends. The CDR3 DNA is TGTGCCAGCAGTGTCGGCATGGAGAACACCGGGGAGCTGTTTTTT. Its translation: CASSVGMENTGELFF. The full variable domain, in which reference TRBV28 and TRBJ2-2 provide the parts outside the CDR3, is DVKVTQSSRYLVKRTGEKVFLECVQDMDHENMFWYRQDPGLGLRLIYFSYDVKMKEKGDIPEGYSVSREKKERFSLILESASTNQTSMYLCASSVGMENTGELFFGEGSRLTVL.

The J gene is TRBJ1-3, the V gene TRBV2; the D gene is possibly TRBD1 (6 bases). The CDR3 extends over 17 amino acids. Germline values: CDR1 SNHLY, CDR2 FYNNEI. V was cut by 11 bases and J by 2 bases, with 25 bases left in between. This CDR3 reads CAASLGGGRIAGNTIYF. Written as DNA, the CDR3 is TGTGCCGCGTCCCTAGGAGGGGGAAGGATTGCTGGAAACACCATATATTTT.

The V call is TRBV5-4, the J call TRBJ2-1; TRBD1 agrees at 8 bases. The CDR3 spans 15 residues. Germline CDR1 reads SGHNT; CDR2 reads YYREEE (reference sequence). The junction had 6 bases not matched to a gene; V was cut back by 0 bases and J by 7 bases. The CDR3 spells CASSLGQGALNEQFF. CDR3 DNA sequence: TGTGCCAGCAGCTTGGGCCAGGGGGCTCTTAATGAGCAGTTCTTC.

The genes are TRBV7-9 and TRBJ1-5; no reliable D call. CDR3 size: 15 residues. V was clipped by 0 bases and J by 4 bases, with 10 bases between them. Germline CDR1 is SEHNR and CDR2 is FQNEAQ (reference sequence). CDR3 region: CASSLAGPGNQPQHF. Written as DNA, the CDR3 is TGTGCCAGCAGCTTAGCGGGTCCGGGAAATCAGCCCCAGCATTTT. The complete variable domain, with remaining parts taken from reference TRBV7-9 and TRBJ1-5, reads DTGVSQNPRHKITKRGQNVTFRCDPISEHNRLYWYRQTLGQGPEFLTYFQNEAQLEKSRLLSDRFSAERPKGSFSTLEIQRTEQGDSAMYLCASSLAGPGNQPQHFGDGTRLSIL.

This chain links TRBV4-3 with TRBJ2-5; 10 nucleotides match TRBD2. CDR3 size: 16 residues. With V trimmed by 3 bases and J by 1 base, 5 bases remained unmatched. Germline V CDR1 and CDR2: LGHNA, YSLEER. The CDR3 DNA sequence: TGCGCCAGCAGCCATGGAGCGGGGGGGCGCCAAGAGACCCAGTACTTC. Protein: CASSHGAGGRQETQYF.

This clonotype showed up many times. The chain joins TRBV5-1 to TRBJ2-1, with a tentative D call TRBD1 (5 bases). This CDR3 is built from 15 residues. Per germline, CDR1 SGHRS and CDR2 YFSETQ. The V and J ends lost 4 bases and 2 bases respectively, with 13 bases between them. CDR3: CASSQGVLTYNEQFF. The CDR3 DNA reads as TGCGCCAGCAGCCAAGGGGTCTTGACCTACAATGAGCAGTTCTTC. Full variable domain (outside the CDR3, taken from reference TRBV5-1 and TRBJ2-1): KAGVTQTPRYLIKTRGQQVTLSCSPISGHRSVSWYQQTPGQGLQFLFEYFSETQRNKGNFPGRFSGRQFSNSRSEMNVSTLELGDSALYLCASSQGVLTYNEQFFGPGTRLTVL.

The chain's CDR3 is CSARVPRYQETQYF. The CDR3 coding sequence is TGCAGTGCTAGAGTCCCCAGATACCAAGAGACCCAGTACTTC. V is TRBV20-1 and J is TRBJ2-5; D remains unclear. This CDR3 has 14 amino acids. From germline, CDR1 is DFQATT and CDR2 SNEGSKA (reference sequence). The ends were cut back, 1 base at V and 0 bases at J, with 9 bases in the middle.

This clonotype occurred a few times. The rearrangement uses TRBV27 and TRBJ1-2; no definite D call. CDR3 length equals 12 residues. Trimming removed 4 bases from V and 9 bases from J, with 12 bases in between. Germline CDR1 is MNHEY and CDR2 is SMNVEV (reference sequence). The CDR3, as DNA: TGTGCCAGCAGTTCCTCTGGCCGTAGCTACACCTTC. Translated, it gives CASSSSGRSYTF.

This rearrangement joins TRBV7-2 to TRBJ2-5; D is possibly TRBD2 (5 bases). CDR1 is SGHTA and CDR2 is FQGNSA in the germline V gene. The CDR3 contains 15 residues. Trimming pared 5 bases from V and 5 bases from J, leaving 18 bases between. The CDR3 DNA sequence: TGTGCCAGCAGCCCAGAACAACTAGGGCGGGAGACCCAGTACTTC. Its protein is CASSPEQLGRETQYF.

This clonotype was seen repeatedly, ten times or more. This chain links TRBV6-2 or TRBV6-3 with TRBJ1-5; 11 nucleotides align to TRBD1. Germline V gene sequence: CDR1 MNHEY, CDR2 SVGEGT. The CDR3 contains 15 residues. Unmatched junction bases numbered 2, after V lost 2 bases and J lost 5 bases. Here the CDR3 reads CASSYGTGGYQPQHF. The CDR3, as DNA: TGTGCCAGCAGTTACGGGACAGGGGGGTATCAGCCCCAGCATTTT.

V usage is TRBV7-3 and J usage is TRBJ2-2; 9 positions match TRBD1. The CDR3 is made up of 15 amino acids. The germline CDR1 and CDR2 sequences are SGHTA and FQGTGA. With 5 bases clipped from V and 3 bases from J, the junction kept 4 bases outside the gene matches. This chain's CDR3 is CASSPGQGYTGELFF. In DNA form, the CDR3 reads TGTGCCAGCAGCCCCGGACAGGGGTACACCGGGGAGCTGTTTTTT.

The chain employs TRBV5-5 and TRBJ2-3, with TRBD2 matching 10 bases. The CDR3 contains 16 residues. CDR1 is SGHKS, CDR2 YYEKEE, per germline (reference sequence). V dropped 4 bases and J dropped 2; count of bases not matched to a gene: 7. In DNA, the CDR3 is TGTGCCAGCAGCCTCGAGCGGGGGGGCCTCACAGATACGCAGTATTTT. It is translated as CASSLERGGLTDTQYF.

This clonotype was seen more than once but under ten times. V usage is TRBV21-1 and J usage is TRBJ1-1; TRBD1 is the table's D call and was not checked against the DNA. TRBV21-1 corresponds to a pseudogene. The CDR3 is made up of 16 amino acids. CDR3 residues: CASSKEAGGIDTEAFF. The CDR3 DNA reads as TGTGCCAGCAGCAAAGAGGCGGGCGGAATCGACACTGAAGCTTTCTTT.

The genes are TRBV29-1 and TRBJ1-5; no reliable D call. This CDR3 region has 13 residues. Germline V gene sequence: CDR1 SQVTM, CDR2 ANQGSEA. Trimming shortened V by 4 bases and J by 1 base, and 8 bases separated the two germline ends. CDR3 in amino acids: CSVVFDSNQPQHF. In DNA form, the CDR3 reads TGCAGCGTTGTTTTCGACAGCAATCAGCCCCAGCATTTT.

The J gene is TRBJ1-5, the V gene TRBV27; maybe TRBD1 (5 bases). This CDR3 region has 15 residues. V was clipped by 3 bases and J by 3 bases, with 12 bases between them. Per the germline V gene, CDR1 is MNHEY and CDR2 is SMNVEV (reference sequence). CDR3 loop: CASSFSYRNNQPQHF. As DNA, the CDR3 is TGTGCCAGCAGTTTTTCCTACAGGAACAATCAGCCCCAGCATTTT.

A few counts support this clonotype. The chain uses TRBV3-1 and TRBJ2-1; D remains unclear. This CDR3 contains 13 residues. Germline CDR1 LGHDT, CDR2 YNNKEL (reference sequence). Trimming stripped 5 bases from V and 10 bases from J, with 15 bases between. The CDR3 nucleotides are TGTGCCAGCAGCTTGGCGCCGGGCGCCGAGCAGTTCTTC. As protein: CASSLAPGAEQFF.

This clonotype came up a few times. The genes are TRBV7-2 and TRBJ2-7; TRBD2 aligns across 11 bases. The CDR3 has 16 residues. The V gene end was trimmed by 4 bases and the J gene end by 0 bases; junction bases not matched to a gene: 5. Germline lookup yields CDR1 SGHTA and CDR2 FQGNSA. The CDR3: CASSSGLAGDSYEQYF. CDR3 sequence (DNA): TGTGCCAGCAGCTCCGGACTAGCGGGCGACTCCTACGAGCAGTACTTC.

This clonotype was counted only a few times. CDR3 sequence reads: CASSEGTNNEQFF. DNA for the CDR3: TGTGCCAGCAGTGAGGGGACCAACAATGAGCAGTTCTTC. The chain couples TRBV6-1 to TRBJ2-1, with D tentatively TRBD1 or TRBD2 (5 bases each). The germline gives CDR1 MNHNS, CDR2 SASEGT. V shed 3 bases and J shed 5 bases, with 8 bases lying between them. The CDR3 extends over 13 amino acids.

This clonotype was seen only a few times. The chain joins TRBV4-1 to TRBJ2-3; 12 bases match TRBD2. With V trimmed by 1 base and J by 1 base, 0 bases remained unmatched. Germline CDR1 reads MGHRA; CDR2 reads YSYEKL. CDR3 length equals 16 residues. The CDR3 DNA reads TGCGCCAGCAGCCAAGCTAGCGGGGGGGGCACAGATACGCAGTATTTT. Its translation: CASSQASGGGTDTQYF.

This clonotype turned up a few times. V is TRBV14 and J is TRBJ2-7; tentative D call: TRBD2 (6 bases). Trimming took 4 bases from V and 6 from J, leaving 10 bases between them. Germline V gene data show CDR1 as SGHDN and CDR2 as FVKESK. The CDR3 is 12 amino acids. CDR3 sequence reads: CASSLVGSEQYV. CDR3 nucleotides: TGTGCCAGCAGCCTCGTCGGGAGCGAGCAGTACGTC.

The rearrangement joins TRBV5-1 to TRBJ1-1, with 7 bases lining up with TRBD1. Germline V gene sequence: CDR1 SGHRS, CDR2 YFSETQ. CDR3 size: 16 residues. The trim removed 0 bases at V and 4 bases at J, leaving 9 bases unmatched. CDR3 nucleotide sequence: TGCGCCAGCAGCTTGGTTGAGAGGGGGCATCTCACTGAAGCTTTCTTT. As protein: CASSLVERGHLTEAFF. Drawing the rest from reference TRBV5-1 and TRBJ1-1, the complete variable domain is KAGVTQTPRYLIKTRGQQVTLSCSPISGHRSVSWYQQTPGQGLQFLFEYFSETQRNKGNFPGRFSGRQFSNSRSEMNVSTLELGDSALYLCASSLVERGHLTEAFFGQGTRLTVV.

This clonotype was found many times. The chain recombines TRBV12-3 or TRBV12-4 with TRBJ2-1; 10 bases fit TRBD1. The J segment lost 2 bases and the V segment lost 8 bases, leaving 0 bases of the junction unmatched. The CDR3 totals 13 residues. In DNA form, the CDR3 reads TGTGCCAGCGGACAGGGGGCCTACAATGAGCAGTTCTTC. Translation gives CASGQGAYNEQFF.